This TCR beta chain was found in a study of T cells after yellow fever vaccination. In the study overall: In the case of low-cell-number fractions, SMART-Seq v4 Ultra Low Input was used for preparation.

The V and J ends lost 4 bases and 9 bases, in that order; junction bases with no gene match: 7. Germline loops: CDR1 MNHEY, CDR2 SVGAGI. The CDR3 totals 15 residues. This clonotype came up many times. They built TCR cDNA with 5'RACE template switching, a step that put in a universal primer site and UMIs. TCRdb re-called the 5' RACE reads through MiXCR, storing one row per CDR3 protein. The sample lists some 260,000 distinct CDR3 sequences, around 4.9% occurring once. V usage is TRBV6-5 and J usage is TRBJ1-6, with 9 positions matching TRBD1. This TCR was sampled from a man aged 18 to 29 who received the YFV17D yellow fever vaccine. The input for sequencing was CD4+ T cells sorted from PBMCs, taken on the day of the yellow fever booster vaccination. The CDR3 loop is CASSLPGQGGSPLHF. In DNA, the CDR3 is TGTGCCAGCAGTTTACCGGGACAGGGCGGTTCACCCCTCCACTTT.